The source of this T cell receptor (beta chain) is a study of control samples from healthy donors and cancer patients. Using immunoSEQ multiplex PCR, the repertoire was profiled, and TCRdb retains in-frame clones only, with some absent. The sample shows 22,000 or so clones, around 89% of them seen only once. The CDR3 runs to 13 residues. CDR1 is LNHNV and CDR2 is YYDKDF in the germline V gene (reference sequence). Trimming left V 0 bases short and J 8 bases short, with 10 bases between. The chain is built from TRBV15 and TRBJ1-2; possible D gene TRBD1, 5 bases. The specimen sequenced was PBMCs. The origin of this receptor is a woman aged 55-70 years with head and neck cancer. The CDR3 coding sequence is TGTGCCACCAGCAGAGATCGAGGGGACGGCTACACCTTC. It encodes CATSRDRGDGYTF.